Included here is one T cell receptor beta chain sequence, with context. Its antigen is not identified. Trimming removed 0 bases from V and 4 bases from J, with 5 bases in between. Germline values: CDR1 SGHRS, CDR2 YFSETQ. The CDR3 spans 13 residues. The source of the sample is a study of T-cell reconstitution after alpha-beta-depleted transplantation in children. Study conclusions and caveats: T cells produced anew were the main source of T-cell counts and diversity one year after transplant. Where some patients showed high TCRbeta diversity at day 60, it came from recipient T cells and thymic progenitors that had survived. Alpha-beta T cells present about two months after transplant were reported to originate from several hundred expanded graft clones.

During its preparation, the TCRbeta library received unique molecular identifiers. TCRdb redid the calling of the PCR reads with MiXCR, one entry per CDR3 protein. The data contain 90,000 to 100,000 distinct CDR3 sequences, roughly a quarter of them singletons. The gene calls are TRBV5-1 and TRBJ2-1, with D uncertain. This sample comprised PBMCs, obtained before TCRalphabeta/CD19-depleted stem cell transplant. The TCR was taken from a boy aged 2 to 9 with acute lymphoblastic leukemia, due to receive a stem cell transplant. The CDR3 nucleotides read TGCGCCAGCAGCTTGGTGGGATACAATGAGCAGTTCTTC. It yields the protein CASSLVGYNEQFF.